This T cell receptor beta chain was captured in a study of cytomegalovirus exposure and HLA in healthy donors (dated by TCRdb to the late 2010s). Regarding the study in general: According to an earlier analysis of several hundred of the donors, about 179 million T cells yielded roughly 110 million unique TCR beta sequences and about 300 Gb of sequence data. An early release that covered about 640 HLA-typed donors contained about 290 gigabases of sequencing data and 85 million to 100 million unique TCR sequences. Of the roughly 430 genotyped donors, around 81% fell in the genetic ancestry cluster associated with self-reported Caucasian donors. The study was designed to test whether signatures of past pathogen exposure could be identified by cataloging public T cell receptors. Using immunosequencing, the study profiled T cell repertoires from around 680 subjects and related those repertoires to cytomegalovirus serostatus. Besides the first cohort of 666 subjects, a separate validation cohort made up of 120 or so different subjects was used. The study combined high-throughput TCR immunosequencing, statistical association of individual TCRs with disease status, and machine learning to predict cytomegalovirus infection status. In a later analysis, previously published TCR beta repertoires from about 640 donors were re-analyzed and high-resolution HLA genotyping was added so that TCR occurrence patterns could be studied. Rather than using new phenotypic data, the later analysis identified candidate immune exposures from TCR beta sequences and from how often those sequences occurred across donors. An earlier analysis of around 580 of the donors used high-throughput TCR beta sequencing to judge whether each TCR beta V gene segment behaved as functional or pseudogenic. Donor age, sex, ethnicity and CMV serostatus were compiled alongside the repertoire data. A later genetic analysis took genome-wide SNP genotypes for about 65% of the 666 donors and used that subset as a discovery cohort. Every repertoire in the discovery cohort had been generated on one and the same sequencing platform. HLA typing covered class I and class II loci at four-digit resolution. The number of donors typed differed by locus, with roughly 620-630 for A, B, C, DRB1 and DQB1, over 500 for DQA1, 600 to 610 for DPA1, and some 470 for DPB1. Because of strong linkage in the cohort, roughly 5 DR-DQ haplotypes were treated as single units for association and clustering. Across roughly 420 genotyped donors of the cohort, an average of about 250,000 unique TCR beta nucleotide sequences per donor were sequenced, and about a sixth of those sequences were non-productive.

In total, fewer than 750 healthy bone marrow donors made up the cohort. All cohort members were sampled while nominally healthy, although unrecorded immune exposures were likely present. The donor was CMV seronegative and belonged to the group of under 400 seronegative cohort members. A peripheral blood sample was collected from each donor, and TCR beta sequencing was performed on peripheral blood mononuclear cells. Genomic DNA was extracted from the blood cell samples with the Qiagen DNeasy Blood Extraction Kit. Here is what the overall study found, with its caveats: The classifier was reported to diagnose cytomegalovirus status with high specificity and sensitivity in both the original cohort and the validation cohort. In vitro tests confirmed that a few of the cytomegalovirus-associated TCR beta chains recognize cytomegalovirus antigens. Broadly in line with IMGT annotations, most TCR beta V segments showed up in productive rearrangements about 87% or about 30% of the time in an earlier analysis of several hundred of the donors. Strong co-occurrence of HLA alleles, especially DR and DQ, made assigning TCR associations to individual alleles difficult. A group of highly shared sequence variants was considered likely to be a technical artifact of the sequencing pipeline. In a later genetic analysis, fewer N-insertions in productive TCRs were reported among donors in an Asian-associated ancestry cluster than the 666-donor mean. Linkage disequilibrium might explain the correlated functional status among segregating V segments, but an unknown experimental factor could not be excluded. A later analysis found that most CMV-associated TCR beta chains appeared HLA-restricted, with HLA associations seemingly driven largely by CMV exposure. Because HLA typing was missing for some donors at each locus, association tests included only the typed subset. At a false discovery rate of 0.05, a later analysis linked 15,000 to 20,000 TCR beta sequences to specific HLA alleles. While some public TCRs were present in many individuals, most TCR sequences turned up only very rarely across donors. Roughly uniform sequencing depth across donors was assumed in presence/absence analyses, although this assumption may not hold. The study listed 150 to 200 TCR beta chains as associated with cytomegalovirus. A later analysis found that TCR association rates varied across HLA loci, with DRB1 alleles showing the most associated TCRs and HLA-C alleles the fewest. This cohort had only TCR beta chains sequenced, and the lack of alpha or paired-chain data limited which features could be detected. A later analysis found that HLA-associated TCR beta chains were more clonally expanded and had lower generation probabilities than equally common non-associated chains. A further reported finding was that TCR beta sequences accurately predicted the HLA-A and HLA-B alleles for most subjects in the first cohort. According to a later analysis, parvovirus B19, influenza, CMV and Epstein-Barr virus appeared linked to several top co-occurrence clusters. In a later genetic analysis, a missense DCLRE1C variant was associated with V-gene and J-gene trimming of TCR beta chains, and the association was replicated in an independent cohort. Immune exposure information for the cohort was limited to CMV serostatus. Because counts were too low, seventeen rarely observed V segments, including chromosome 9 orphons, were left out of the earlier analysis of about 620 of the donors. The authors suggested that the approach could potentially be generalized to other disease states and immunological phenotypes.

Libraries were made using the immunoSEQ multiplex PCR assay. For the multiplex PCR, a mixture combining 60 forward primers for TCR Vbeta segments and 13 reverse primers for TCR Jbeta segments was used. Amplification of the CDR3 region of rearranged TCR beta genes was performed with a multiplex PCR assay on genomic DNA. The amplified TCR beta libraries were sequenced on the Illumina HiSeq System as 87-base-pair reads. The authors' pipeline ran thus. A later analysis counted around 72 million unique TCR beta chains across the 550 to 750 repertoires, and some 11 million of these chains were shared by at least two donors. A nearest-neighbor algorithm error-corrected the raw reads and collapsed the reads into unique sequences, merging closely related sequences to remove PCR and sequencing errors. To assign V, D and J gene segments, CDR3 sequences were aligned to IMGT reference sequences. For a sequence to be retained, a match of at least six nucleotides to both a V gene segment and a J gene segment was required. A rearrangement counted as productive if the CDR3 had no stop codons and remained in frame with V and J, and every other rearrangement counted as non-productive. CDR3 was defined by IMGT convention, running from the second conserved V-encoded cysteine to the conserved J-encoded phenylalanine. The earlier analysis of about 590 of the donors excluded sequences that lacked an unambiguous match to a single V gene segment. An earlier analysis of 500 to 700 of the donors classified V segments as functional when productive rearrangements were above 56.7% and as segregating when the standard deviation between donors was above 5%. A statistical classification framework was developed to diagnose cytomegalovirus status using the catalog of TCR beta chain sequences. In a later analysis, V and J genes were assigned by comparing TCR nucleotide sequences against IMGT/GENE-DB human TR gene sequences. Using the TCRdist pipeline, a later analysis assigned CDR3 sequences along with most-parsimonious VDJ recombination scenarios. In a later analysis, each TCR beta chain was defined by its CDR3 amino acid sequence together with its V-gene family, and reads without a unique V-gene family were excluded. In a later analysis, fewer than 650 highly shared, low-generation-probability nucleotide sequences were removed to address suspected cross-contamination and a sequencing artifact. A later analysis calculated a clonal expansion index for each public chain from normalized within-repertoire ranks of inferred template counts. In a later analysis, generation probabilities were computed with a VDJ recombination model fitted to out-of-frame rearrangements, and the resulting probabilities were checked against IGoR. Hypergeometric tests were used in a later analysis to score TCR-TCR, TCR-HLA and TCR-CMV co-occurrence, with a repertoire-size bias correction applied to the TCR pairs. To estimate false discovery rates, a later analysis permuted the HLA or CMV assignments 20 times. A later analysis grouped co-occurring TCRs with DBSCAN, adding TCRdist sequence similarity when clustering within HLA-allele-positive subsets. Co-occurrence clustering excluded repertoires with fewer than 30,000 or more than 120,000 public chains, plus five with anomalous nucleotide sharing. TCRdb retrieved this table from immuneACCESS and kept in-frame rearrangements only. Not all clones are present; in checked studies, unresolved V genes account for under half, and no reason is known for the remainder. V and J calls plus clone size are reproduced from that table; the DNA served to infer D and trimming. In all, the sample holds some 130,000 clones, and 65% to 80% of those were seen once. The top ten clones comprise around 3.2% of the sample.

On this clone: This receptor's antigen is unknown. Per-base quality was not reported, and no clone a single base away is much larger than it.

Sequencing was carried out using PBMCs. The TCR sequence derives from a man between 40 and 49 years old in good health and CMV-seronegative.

The CDR3 region: CASSQGAPVPPYEQYF. Here is the DNA: TGCGCCAGCAGCCAAGGCGCCCCCGTCCCCCCCTACGAGCAGTACTTC. The chain uses TRBV4-1 and TRBJ2-7; there is no confident call for the D gene. The CDR3 spans 16 residues, from the cysteine through the phenylalanine. Just the 48-base CDR3 DNA is kept, in frame starting at base 1. Taken from the germline V gene, the CDR1 and CDR2 loops are MGHRA and YSYEKL. The junction shows trimming of 1 base on V and 2 bases on J, plus 15 bases between the germline ends.